Following are 27 T cell receptor beta chains from one sample sequenced in a study of shared T cell receptors in the human thymus. Generated by immunoSEQ multiplex PCR, the TCRdb table keeps only in-frame clones and is missing some. Of 500,000 to 850,000 clones in the sample, approximately 89% were seen once. These data were also filed under a second study, of human thymus T cells.

Sample: thymocytes. Every receptor here comes from a boy under two years old with a congenital heart defect.

The J gene is TRBJ1-2, the V gene TRBV4-1, with a tentative D call TRBD1 (5 bases). CDR1 is MGHRA and CDR2 is YSYEKL in the germline V gene. CDR3 length: 15 amino acids. The V end was cut by 2 bases, the J end by 8 bases, with 18 bases between. The CDR3 is CASSQHDSDTDGYTF. Written as DNA, the CDR3 is TGCGCCAGCAGCCAACACGACAGCGATACCGACGGCTACACCTTC.

The gene calls are TRBV4-1 and TRBJ2-1; TRBD2 aligns across 9 bases. Germline V lookup: CDR1 MGHRA, CDR2 YSYEKL. J was trimmed by 5 bases and V by 3 bases; bases with no gene match: 11. The CDR3 totals 17 residues. The CDR3 DNA reads as TGCGCCAGCAGCCAGGAGTCACAGCGGGAGGCCCACAATGAGCAGTTCTTC. Translated, it gives CASSQESQREAHNEQFF.

This chain joins TRBV27 and TRBJ2-7; perhaps TRBD1 as D (6 bases). This CDR3 contains 13 residues. Trimming took off 3 bases at V and 1 base at J, with 7 bases between the two ends. CDR1 and CDR2 from the germline V gene are MNHEY and SMNVEV (reference sequence). Here the CDR3 DNA reads TGTGCCAGCAGTTTGACAGGTTCCTACGAGCAGTACTTC. Its protein is CASSLTGSYEQYF.

Comments on this clone: It is likely a read error, because the conserved phenylalanine at the end of the CDR3 is missing. Because the CDR3's place on the DNA is in doubt, the DNA is left out and the CDR3 is given as listed by TCRdb. V is TRBV6-1 and J is TRBJ2-3; no check of the table's D call, TRBD2, against the DNA was made. The CDR3 comprises 11 residues, both ends counted. Germline V gene lookup returns CDR1 MNHNS and CDR2 SASEGT. The CDR3 protein is CASSEARSQLK.

The chain carries TRBV28 and TRBJ2-1; tentatively, D is TRBD2 (5 bases). V was shortened by 1 base and J by 4 bases, with 14 bases between the two germline ends. The CDR3 has 16 residues. CDR1 MDHEN and CDR2 SYDVKM come from the germline V gene. CDR3 nucleotides: TGTGCCAGCAGTTTATCCGCGGGTAGGAATTACAATGAGCAGTTCTTC. This translates into CASSLSAGRNYNEQFF.

This chain joins TRBV7-9 and TRBJ2-7; TRBD1 is a possible D gene (6 bases). CDR1 SEHNR and CDR2 FQNEAQ come from the germline V gene (reference sequence). Trimming shortened V by 5 bases and J by 0 bases, and 14 bases separated the two germline ends. The CDR3 runs 15 residues. This CDR3 reads CASSPPGVNSYEQYF. DNA for the CDR3: TGTGCCAGCAGCCCTCCAGGGGTAAACTCCTACGAGCAGTACTTC.

The genes are TRBV6-1 and TRBJ2-7; possible D gene TRBD2, 6 bases. The V end was cut by 4 bases, the J end by 1 base, with 14 bases between. The CDR3 covers 15 residues. Germline V CDR1 and CDR2: MNHNS, SASEGT. The CDR3 here is CASSVAGFTSYEQYF. The CDR3 nucleotides are TGTGCCAGCAGTGTGGCGGGGTTCACATCCTACGAGCAGTACTTC.

The gene calls are TRBV28 and TRBJ2-3; TRBD2 agrees at 7 bases. Germline CDR1 MDHEN, CDR2 SYDVKM. This CDR3 spans 16 amino acids. With V trimmed by 5 bases and J by 3 bases, 11 bases remained unmatched. The chain's CDR3 is CASSPSRGEVTDTQYF. The DNA for the CDR3 is TGTGCCAGCAGTCCCTCCCGGGGGGAGGTGACAGATACGCAGTATTTT. Complete variable domain (other parts from reference TRBV28 and TRBJ2-3): DVKVTQSSRYLVKRTGEKVFLECVQDMDHENMFWYRQDPGLGLRLIYFSYDVKMKEKGDIPEGYSVSREKKERFSLILESASTNQTSMYLCASSPSRGEVTDTQYFGPGTRLTVL.

J is TRBJ1-1 and V is TRBV4-1, with a weak D call TRBD1 (5 bases). The germline CDR1 and CDR2 sequences are MGHRA and YSYEKL. Trimming took 0 bases from V and 1 from J, leaving 30 bases between them. This CDR3 is 22 amino acids long. The CDR3 protein is CASSQDPRTSSRRGTSNTEAFF. CDR3 nucleotide sequence: TGCGCCAGCAGCCAAGATCCCCGGACATCCTCGAGGCGCGGGACCTCGAACACTGAAGCTTTCTTT.

The gene calls are TRBV4-3 and TRBJ2-1; the D gene is possibly TRBD2 (6 bases). CDR1 and CDR2 (germline): LGHNA, YSLEER. The CDR3 runs to 18 residues. Trimming left V 0 bases short and J 4 bases short, with 19 bases between. CDR3 nucleotide sequence: TGCGCCAGCAGCCAAGAGCTGGTTGGGGAGGCACTGTACAATGAGCAGTTCTTC. Translating gives CASSQELVGEALYNEQFF.

J is TRBJ1-1 and V is TRBV7-2; no firm D call. In germline, CDR1 is SGHTA, CDR2 FQGNSA. The CDR3 is made up of 14 amino acids. Trimming cost V 2 bases and J 6 bases, with 13 bases left between them. CDR3 bases: TGTGCCAGCAGCTTAAACGCGGGGTCTTCTGAAGCTTTCTTT. Translation: CASSLNAGSSEAFF.

This chain connects TRBV10-3 to TRBJ1-6; a possible D gene is TRBD1 (5 bases). Germline V gene sequence: CDR1 ENHRY, CDR2 SYGVKD. This CDR3 is 14 amino acids long. V was pared by 3 bases and J by 10 bases, with 13 bases between. CDR3 sequence (DNA): TGTGCCATCAGTGACGTCAGGGTAGGCTCACCCCTCCACTTT. Translation gives CAISDVRVGSPLHF.

CDR3 residues: CAISPGQGPLDGQYF. CDR3 nucleotides: TGTGCCATCAGTCCCGGACAGGGCCCCCTTGACGGGCAGTACTTC. The chain couples TRBV10-3 to TRBJ2-7, with 8 positions matching TRBD1. Germline V gene data show CDR1 as ENHRY and CDR2 as SYGVKD. The CDR3 is 15 amino acids. Losses at the gene ends were 5 bases for V and 9 bases for J; bases not matched to a gene: 15.

The rearrangement uses TRBV6-5 and TRBJ2-3; 8 bases are a match to TRBD2. The junction had 3 bases not matched to a gene; V was cut back by 5 bases and J by 2 bases. This CDR3 comprises 14 residues. CDR1 is MNHEY and CDR2 is SVGAGI in the germline V gene. CDR3 DNA: TGTGCCAGCAGTCTAGCGGGTAACACAGATACGCAGTATTTT. This gives the protein CASSLAGNTDTQYF.

The rearrangement joins TRBV4-3 to TRBJ1-1, with D possibly being TRBD1 (6 bases). Trimming cost V 3 bases and J 2 bases, with 13 bases left between them. Germline V gives CDR1 LGHNA, CDR2 YSLEER. This CDR3 has 15 amino acids. The CDR3 DNA follows: TGCGCCAGCAGCCAGTGGGGGGGCATAAACACTGAAGCTTTCTTT. Translating it yields CASSQWGGINTEAFF.

V gene TRBV19 combines with J gene TRBJ2-7; D is possibly TRBD2 (6 bases). CDR1 and CDR2 (germline): LNHDA, SQIVND (reference sequence). There are 11 residues in the CDR3. V was trimmed by 8 bases and J by 3 bases, leaving 8 bases between them. The CDR3, as DNA: TGTGCCAGTGGAGGGGTCTACGAGCAGTACTTC. Protein product: CASGGVYEQYF.

In its sample, this clone was seen once. The gene calls are TRBV10-3 and TRBJ1-2, with TRBD1 matching over 11 bases. V lost 0 bases and J lost 6; bases outside the gene matches: 3. Germline loops: CDR1 ENHRY, CDR2 SYGVKD. This CDR3 region has 15 residues. The CDR3 coding sequence is TGTGCCATCAGTGAGTCGGACAGGGGGCGCGATGGCTACACCTTC. Its translation: CAISESDRGRDGYTF.

This clone was counted a single time. The chain recombines TRBV6-1 with TRBJ2-2; D may be TRBD2 (6 bases). V lost 4 bases, J lost 9 bases, and 15 bases lay in between. The CDR3 sequence is 14 residues long. CDR1 is MNHNS and CDR2 is SASEGT in the germline V gene. CDR3 protein: CASSALGTDRELFF. The CDR3 region has the DNA TGTGCCAGCAGTGCGCTAGGGACTGACCGGGAGCTGTTTTTT.

The chain combines TRBV7-2 with TRBJ1-5; a possible D gene is TRBD1 (5 bases). Germline V CDR1 and CDR2: SGHTA, FQGNSA. V was pared by 5 bases and J by 4 bases, with 9 bases between. This CDR3 is 13 amino acids long. For the CDR3, the DNA is TGTGCCAGCAGCCCCGGGGGTAATCAGCCCCAGCATTTT. As protein: CASSPGGNQPQHF.

The J gene is TRBJ1-2, the V gene TRBV7-9, with D perhaps matching TRBD1 (6 bases). Trimming left V 1 base short and J 4 bases short, with 13 bases between. Germline CDR1 reads SEHNR; CDR2 reads FQNEAQ (reference sequence). The CDR3 runs to 15 residues. The CDR3: CASSLVSGQVYGYTF. The CDR3 nucleotides are TGTGCCAGCAGCTTAGTCTCGGGACAAGTCTATGGCTACACCTTC.

Only a few counts were recorded for this clone. The rearrangement joins TRBV7-2 to TRBJ1-4, with a weak D call TRBD1 (6 bases). The V gene's germline CDR1 is SGHTA and CDR2 FQGNSA. This CDR3 comprises 15 residues. V was clipped by 5 bases and J by 0 bases, with 10 bases between them. DNA of the CDR3: TGTGCCAGCAGCGGAGAGGGGGCAACTAATGAAAAACTGTTTTTT. This gives the protein CASSGEGATNEKLFF.

In nucleotides, the CDR3 is TGTGCCAGCAGTTTAACAGCCCTTTGGGAGCGGGAGGGCCTTACAGATACGCAGTATTTT. Encoded protein: CASSLTALWEREGLTDTQYF. The J gene is TRBJ2-3, the V gene TRBV5-4; 10 bases agree with TRBD2. CDR1 is SGHNT, CDR2 YYREEE, per germline (reference sequence). V gave up 5 bases and J gave up 3 bases; unmatched junction bases: 21. The CDR3 has 20 amino acids.

The V call is TRBV4-1, the J call TRBJ2-7, with 8 positions matching TRBD2. The CDR3 totals 15 residues. V lost 3 bases, J lost 3 bases, and 7 bases stayed unmatched. Germline V CDR1 and CDR2: MGHRA, YSYEKL. The CDR3, as DNA: TGCGCCAGCAGCCACGCGGCAAGCGGGGGCTACGAGCAGTACTTC. Translation gives CASSHAASGGYEQYF.

The chain is built from TRBV6-1 and TRBJ1-5, with D possibly TRBD1 on 6 matching bases. Germline loops: CDR1 MNHNS, CDR2 SASEGT. CDR3 length equals 14 residues. V was trimmed by 7 bases and J by 3 bases, leaving 13 bases between them. The CDR3 nucleotides read TGTGCCAGCACCCCCGACAGGCCCAATCAGCCCCAGCATTTT. Its translation is CASTPDRPNQPQHF.

This rearrangement joins TRBV28 to TRBJ2-7; 11 nucleotides align to TRBD2. Trimming removed 2 bases from V and 5 bases from J; junction bases left unmatched: 5. This CDR3 is 15 amino acids long. The germline CDR1 and CDR2 sequences are MDHEN and SYDVKM. CDR3 sequence (DNA): TGTGCCAGCAGTTTACCACTAGCGGGAGTTGACGAGCAGTACTTC. Translated: CASSLPLAGVDEQYF. Based on the CDR3 plus reference TRBV28 and TRBJ2-7, the full variable domain is DVKVTQSSRYLVKRTGEKVFLECVQDMDHENMFWYRQDPGLGLRLIYFSYDVKMKEKGDIPEGYSVSREKKERFSLILESASTNQTSMYLCASSLPLAGVDEQYFGPGTRLTVT.

The chain joins TRBV4-1 to TRBJ1-1; weak D call: TRBD1 (5 bases). The V gene lost 0 bases and the J gene lost 1 base, with 15 bases spanning the gap. Germline V gene data show CDR1 as MGHRA and CDR2 as YSYEKL. This CDR3 has 17 residues. Here the CDR3 DNA reads TGCGCCAGCAGCCAAGAGGGAACCAGGGCTTGGAACACTGAAGCTTTCTTT. Its translation is CASSQEGTRAWNTEAFF.

The rearrangement joins TRBV28 to TRBJ1-1, with D perhaps matching TRBD1 (5 bases). The CDR3 loop spans 15 amino acids. The ends were cut back, 7 bases at V and 0 bases at J, with 15 bases in the middle. The V gene's germline CDR1 is MDHEN and CDR2 SYDVKM. CDR3 in DNA: TGTGCCAGCACCGAACCGGGGGGGGTGAACACTGAAGCTTTCTTT. Translated, it gives CASTEPGGVNTEAFF. Together with reference TRBV28 and TRBJ1-1, the CDR3 gives the full variable domain: DVKVTQSSRYLVKRTGEKVFLECVQDMDHENMFWYRQDPGLGLRLIYFSYDVKMKEKGDIPEGYSVSREKKERFSLILESASTNQTSMYLCASTEPGGVNTEAFFGQGTRLTVV.